What follows is one T cell receptor (beta chain) and its context. Method: immunoSEQ multiplex PCR; TCRdb's copy keeps in-frame clones and lacks some. The sample has 250,000 to 300,000 clones, 80% to 95% seen once. The source of the sample is a study of blood T cell repertoires in COVID-19. Study at large: The study drew acute and convalescent COVID-19 samples from the United States, Italy and Spain. PBMCs, B-cell-depleted T cells, or T cells provided the cDNA or gDNA that made up the material.

Participants' reported clinical history set cohort assignment. Donors of Cohort 3 who recovered were those that had two negative PCRs, clearance, or symptom resolution. Trimming shortened V by 6 bases and J by 5 bases, and 13 bases separated the two germline ends. Germline V gene data show CDR1 as LGHDT and CDR2 as YNNKEL (reference sequence). The CDR3 is made up of 14 amino acids. The receptor's source is a woman in her twenties or thirties who had recovered from COVID-19. The chain links TRBV3-1 (or the pseudogene TRBV3-2) to TRBJ2-2; unclear D gene. The sequenced sample consisted of PBMCs or T cells enriched from blood (not recorded which). The CDR3 nucleotides read TGTGCCAGCAGGGGCGCCTCGATTACCGGGGAGCTGTTTTTT. Its protein is CASRGASITGELFF.